One T cell receptor beta chain is described in this entry. Its antigen remains unidentified. This entry comes from a study of CD8+CD57+ T cells in acquired aplastic anemia. On the study more broadly: Sorted CD4+ plus CD8+ cells gave DNA averaging approximately 3.2 ug. General observations from the study: Patients and healthy controls showed no significant CD8+ Simpson's diversity difference. There were over 25 CD8+ CDR3 sequences that occurred in both patients and controls.

The V and J ends lost 11 bases and 2 bases, in that order; junction bases with no gene match: 8. The V gene's germline CDR1 is SGHTA and CDR2 FQGTGA. The CDR3 totals 13 residues. Patients picked for sequencing had shown CD8+CD57+ cell expansion detected by flow cytometry. The patients all had a severe acquired aplastic anemia diagnosis. Genomic DNA, serving as template, underwent TCR beta VDJ and CDR3 profiling. TCRdb called the reads again in MiXCR, with one record for every CDR3 protein. The data hold approximately 260,000 distinct CDR3 sequences, with 82% observed a single time. This sequence was found in a human donor with aplastic anemia. The sample comprised sorted CD4+, CD8+, or CD8+CD57+ T cells (not recorded which) from PBMCs. The chain combines TRBV7-3 with TRBJ2-5, with 7 bases identical to TRBD2. CDR3 DNA: TGTGCCGTTCTTGGGGGGGAACAAGAGACCCAGTACTTC. Its protein product is CAVLGGEQETQYF.